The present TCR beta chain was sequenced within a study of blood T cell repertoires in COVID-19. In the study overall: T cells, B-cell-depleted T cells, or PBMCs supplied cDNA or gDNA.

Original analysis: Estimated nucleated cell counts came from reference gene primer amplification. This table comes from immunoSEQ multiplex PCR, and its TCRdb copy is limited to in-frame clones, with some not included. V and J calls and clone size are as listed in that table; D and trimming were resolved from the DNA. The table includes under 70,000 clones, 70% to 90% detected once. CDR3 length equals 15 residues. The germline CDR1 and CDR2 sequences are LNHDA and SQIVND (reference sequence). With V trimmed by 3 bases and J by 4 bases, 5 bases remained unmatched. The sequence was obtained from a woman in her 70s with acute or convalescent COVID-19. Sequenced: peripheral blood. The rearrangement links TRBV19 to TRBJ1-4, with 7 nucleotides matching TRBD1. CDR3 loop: CASSILDRNNEKLFF. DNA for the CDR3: TGTGCCAGTAGTATTCTGGACAGGAATAATGAAAAACTGTTTTTT.